This T cell receptor beta chain derives from a study of shared clonotypes between healthy human individuals (dated by TCRdb to between 2020 and 2021). In the study overall: The cohort included a few men and a couple of women between 18 and 49 years of age. The study deeply sequenced blood TCR repertoires of about 5 healthy adults to estimate repertoire size and the extent of clonotype sharing between individuals. Between about 0.85 and 9.5 billion PBMCs per donor were obtained by leukapheresis. For each donor, three plates each were used for CD4 naive and CD4 memory, two plates were used for CD8 naive, and one plate was used for CD8 memory. Different laboratories and diverse techniques were used to prepare libraries and sequence TCR repertoires, to increase sequencing depth and limit assay-specific biases.

Using the deep immunoSEQ assay, multiplex PCR amplified TCR CDR3 regions from genomic DNA. Extracted genomic DNA from each cell subset was spread evenly across all wells of several immunoSEQ 96-well plates, with each plate serving as a replicate. For sorted subsets, each replicate PCR was loaded with about 200 ng genomic DNA, equivalent to 25,000 to 35,000 T cell genomes. Purified libraries were measured with a Qubit 3.0 fluorometer, size-checked on a Bioanalyzer 2100, and measured again with the KAPA Library Quantification kit. Every immunoSEQ 96-well plate was sequenced on a separate single-read 150-cycle Illumina NextSeq 550 flow cell. As for how the authors treated the data: The immunoSEQ output contained only junctional sequences without quality scores, so filtering could not match that applied to full-length reads. To assign V/J genes and CDR3, sequences were annotated against IMGT germline references using PyIR, a Python wrapper for IgBLAST v1.9. Reads with weak V/J assignments (E-value above 1e-6), missing CDR3, stop codons, out-of-frame junctions, or ambiguous translated residues were removed. V3J clonotypes were defined by identical inferred V gene, J gene, and CDR3 amino acid sequence. Percentage overlap between repertoires was computed as shared unique clonotypes divided by the size of the smaller repertoire. Repertoire richness was assessed with RTK rarefaction, the Chao1 estimator, and Recon v2.1 estimates of unobserved clonotypes. OLGA was used to compute generation probabilities for all TCRbeta clonotypes that the gDNA method yielded from a handful of donors. TCRdb stores this immuneACCESS table with in-frame sequences only. Part of the clones is absent; in the studies checked, under half of the shortfall reflects unresolved V genes, and no reason is known for the rest. V and J calls and clone size are given by that table; D and trimming were obtained from the DNA. Counted in this sample were roughly 1,600,000 clones; approximately 98.5% of them appeared once. Of the sample, under 0.45% falls within the top ten clones.

Beyond this particular receptor, the publication reports: Sampling was limited to blood, and TCR repertoires in tissue likely differ from TCR repertoires in blood. Even with the large sequencing depth, rarefaction of the sorted-subset datasets indicated that sequencing was incomplete. Compared with non-shared clonotypes, clonotypes shared by all four sorted-subset donors had higher generation probabilities. Across several donors, approximately 4.9% of naive CD4, 3% to 3.5% of naive CD8, under 2.5% of memory CD4, and roughly 0.41% of memory CD8 clonotypes were shared. Pairwise subsampling led to the expectation that sequencing depth would affect the degree of clonotype sharing among donors. Because the study included a small number of donors, the genetic and exposure-history diversity represented was limited. Naive subsets generally had larger estimated clonotype richness than memory subsets.

The donors were healthy, HIV-negative adults who had no recently reported acute infections or vaccinations. Every donor was a Caucasian adult living in Nashville, Tennessee, USA. CD4+ T cells were enriched by magnetic negative selection, after which naive cells were positively selected on CD45RA and the negative fraction was taken as the memory subset. Blood was obtained by leukapheresis, after which PBMCs were separated by Ficoll-Histopaque density gradient centrifugation and cryopreserved in liquid nitrogen vapor phase. Analytical flow cytometry was used to check the purity and quantity of each magnetically sorted T cell population. Each sorted fraction had its genomic DNA isolated and then quantified by UV absorbance on a Nanodrop 2000c. As regards this clone: Its cognate antigen has yet to be identified. There are no base qualities to consult, and no much larger clone falls within one base.

This receptor was taken from a young man in good health. The sample taken for sequencing was naive CD4+ T cells sorted from blood. The sample's cell subset or site label, decoded: CD45RA+ positively selected.

The base sequence is TGTGCCAGCAGCCCCTCGGGGGCAGGTAGGAATGGCTACACCTTC. Protein translation: CASSPSGAGRNGYTF. This sequence uses TRBV11-1 and TRBJ1-2; tentative D gene TRBD1, with 6 bases matching. Inclusive of the bounding cysteine and phenylalanine, the CDR3 is 15 residues long. Of the read, only the CDR3 DNA is kept; its 45 bases are in frame from base 1. V lost 5 bases and J lost 6 bases; the stretch between them is 19 bases long. The CDR1 and CDR2 encoded by the germline V gene (reference sequence) are SGHAT and FQDESV.